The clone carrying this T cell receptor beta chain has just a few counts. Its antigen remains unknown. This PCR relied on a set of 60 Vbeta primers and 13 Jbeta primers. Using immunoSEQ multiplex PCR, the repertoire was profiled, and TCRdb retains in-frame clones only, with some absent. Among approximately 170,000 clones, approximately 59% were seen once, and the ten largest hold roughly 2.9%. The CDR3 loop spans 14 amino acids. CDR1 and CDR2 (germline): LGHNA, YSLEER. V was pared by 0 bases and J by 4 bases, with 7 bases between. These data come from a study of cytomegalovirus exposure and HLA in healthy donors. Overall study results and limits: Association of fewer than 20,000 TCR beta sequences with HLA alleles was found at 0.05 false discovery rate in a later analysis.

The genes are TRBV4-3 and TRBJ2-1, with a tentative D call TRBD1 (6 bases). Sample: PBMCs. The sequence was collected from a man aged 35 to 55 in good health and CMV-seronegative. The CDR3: CASSQDGTYNEQFF. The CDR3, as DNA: TGCGCCAGCAGCCAAGATGGGACATACAATGAGCAGTTCTTC.